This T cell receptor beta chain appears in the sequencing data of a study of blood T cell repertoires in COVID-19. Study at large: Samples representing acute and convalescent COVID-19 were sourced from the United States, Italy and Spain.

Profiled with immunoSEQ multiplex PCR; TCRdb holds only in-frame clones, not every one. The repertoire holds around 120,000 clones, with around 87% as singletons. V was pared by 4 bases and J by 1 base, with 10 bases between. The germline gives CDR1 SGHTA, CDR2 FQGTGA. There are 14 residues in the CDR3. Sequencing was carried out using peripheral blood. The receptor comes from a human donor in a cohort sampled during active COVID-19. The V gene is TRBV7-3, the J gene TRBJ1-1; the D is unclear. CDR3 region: CASSYEPGNTEAFF. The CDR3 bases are TGTGCCAGCAGCTATGAACCGGGGAACACTGAAGCTTTCTTT. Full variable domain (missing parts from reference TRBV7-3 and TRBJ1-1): GAGVSQTPSNKVTEKGKYVELRCDPISGHTALYWYRQSLGQGPEFLIYFQGTGAADDSGLPNDRFFAVRPEGSVSTLKIQRTERGDSAVYLCASSYEPGNTEAFFGQGTRLTVV.